This T cell receptor (beta chain) was identified in a study of T cells in Graves' hyperthyroidism and ophthalmopathy. This clonotype was detected ten times or more. V lost 6 bases and J lost 5, with 8 bases in between. CDR3 length: 11 residues. Germline CDR1 is SQVTM and CDR2 is ANQGSEA. Amplified TCR beta CDR3 regions derived from RNA transcripts. In the first-round RT-PCR of the TCR CDR3, the HTBI primer set was used. Using its own MiXCR run on the multiplex PCR reads, TCRdb lists one record per CDR3 protein. The repertoire includes roughly 420,000 distinct CDR3 sequences, roughly 13% of them detected once, and 5.3% sits in the top ten.

The chain carries TRBV29-1 and TRBJ2-1, with D possibly TRBD1 on 5 matching bases. This TCR was sampled from a woman younger than 30 with Graves' hyperthyroidism. Source material: blood. CDR3 loop: CSVGLHNEQFF. As DNA, the CDR3 is TGCAGCGTGGGGCTCCACAATGAGCAGTTCTTC.